This T cell receptor beta chain was identified in a study of cytomegalovirus exposure and HLA in healthy donors. This PCR relied on a set of 60 Vbeta primers and 13 Jbeta primers. Method: immunoSEQ multiplex PCR; TCRdb's copy keeps in-frame clones and lacks some. Of approximately 260,000 clones listed, over 90% are singletons. Study-level findings and limits: Clonal expansion was found to be greater in HLA-associated TCR beta chains than in equally common others in a later analysis. Using the classifier, cytomegalovirus status was reportedly diagnosed with high specificity and sensitivity. Data from an earlier analysis indicated that most TCR beta V segments were productive either about 87% or about 30% of the time.

About this clone itself: Its specificity is unknown.

Deletions cut 6 bases from V and 2 bases from J, with 5 bases between. Per germline, CDR1 MNHEY and CDR2 SMNVEV (reference sequence). This CDR3 is built from 13 residues. The sample consisted of PBMCs. This clonotype was sampled from a girl aged 2 to 10 in good health and CMV-seronegative. This rearrangement joins TRBV27 to TRBJ2-6; D is unresolved. CDR3 protein: CASRGAGANVLTF. The CDR3 nucleotides are TGTGCCAGCAGGGGCGCTGGGGCCAACGTCCTGACTTTC.